This is a list of T cell receptor beta chains from one sample in a study of T cell changes during pregnancy in multiple sclerosis. The table came from immunoSEQ multiplex PCR; TCRdb's copy has only in-frame clones and leaves some out. This table has about 69,000 clones, roughly nine tenths appearing once. The sample in question was CD4+ T cells from peripheral blood mononuclear cells, obtained in the third trimester of pregnancy. These receptors were collected from a female donor in good health, enrolled as a control in a pregnancy study. CDR3s include the opening cysteine and the closing phenylalanine or tryptophan. The D gene is left open where the match is weak. A clone size is listed for some rows: how often the clone was seen (once, few, many), or a class if it is expanded.

size | J | V | D | CDR3 | DNA
. | TRBJ2-1 | TRBV5-6 | TRBD1 | CASSLRGTGTYVEQFF | TGTGCCAGCAGCCTACGAGGGACAGGGACCTATGTTGAGCAGTTCTTC
. | TRBJ1-3 | TRBV29-1 | TRBD1 | CSVAQGALDTIYF | TGCAGCGTGGCACAGGGGGCTCTGGACACCATATATTTT
. | TRBJ2-2 | TRBV7-2 | TRBD1 | CASSLDPGQTNTGELFF | TGTGCCAGCAGCTTAGATCCGGGACAGACGAACACCGGGGAGCTGTTTTTT
. | TRBJ1-1 | TRBV28 | . | CALMRVANTEAFF | TGTGCCCTAATGAGGGTGGCGAACACTGAAGCTTTCTTT
. | TRBJ1-1 | TRBV6-5 | TRBD1 | CASSSTGSQTNTEAFF | TGTGCCAGCAGTTCGACAGGGTCGCAAACAAACACTGAAGCTTTCTTT
. | TRBJ2-1 | TRBV27 | . | CASRGRPGSYNEQFF | TGTGCCAGCAGAGGGAGGCCGGGGAGCTACAATGAGCAGTTCTTC
. | TRBJ1-2 | TRBV7-2 | TRBD1 | CASSLGTGSYGYTF | TGTGCCAGCAGCTTAGGGACAGGCTCTTATGGCTACACCTTC
. | TRBJ2-3 | TRBV5-6 | TRBD2 | CASSVLAGGRTDTQYF | TGTGCCAGCAGCGTGCTAGCGGGGGGACGCACAGATACGCAGTATTTT
. | TRBJ1-2 | TRBV6-1 | . | CASSELYGYTF | TGTGCCAGCAGCGAACTCTATGGCTACACCTTC
. | TRBJ2-1 | TRBV20-1 | TRBD1 | CSAPDRNEQFF | TGCAGTGCTCCGGACAGGAATGAGCAGTTCTTC
once | TRBJ2-7 | TRBV18 | . | CASSPNSPSYEQYF | TGTGCCAGCTCACCAAACAGTCCCTCCTACGAGCAGTACTTC
. | TRBJ2-1 | TRBV5-6 | . | CASSLWAGIGQFF | TGTGCCAGCAGCTTGTGGGCGGGAATTGGGCAGTTCTTC
. | TRBJ1-2 | TRBV19 | . | CASVDADRSPYGYTF | TGTGCCAGTGTTGACGCCGACAGGTCTCCCTATGGCTACACCTTC
. | TRBJ2-6 | TRBV19 | . | CASSIVRVPGANVLTF | TGTGCCAGTAGTATCGTCCGAGTACCTGGGGCCAACGTCCTGACTTTC
. | TRBJ1-4 | TRBV2 | TRBD1 | CASSGETQGARGKLFF | TGTGCCAGCAGTGGAGAGACCCAGGGGGCCAGAGGAAAACTGTTTTTT
once | TRBJ2-2 | TRBV30 | . | CAWRAGANTGELFF | TGTGCCTGGAGGGCAGGGGCTAACACCGGGGAGCTGTTTTTT
. | TRBJ2-1 | TRBV18 | TRBD1 | CASSVLSTGDNEQFF | TGTGCCAGCTCAGTCTTATCTACAGGGGACAATGAGCAGTTCTTC
. | TRBJ2-5 | TRBV7-3 | TRBD2 | CASSFAGGPQETQYF | TGTGCCAGCAGCTTTGCGGGGGGCCCTCAGGAGACCCAGTACTTC
. | TRBJ1-2 | TRBV20-1 | . | CSANTAGFYTF | TGCAGTGCTAACACGGCAGGGTTTTACACCTTC
. | TRBJ1-5 | TRBV7-2 | . | CASSLTREGQPQHF | TGTGCCAGCAGCTTAACCAGGGAGGGGCAGCCCCAGCATTTT
. | TRBJ2-3 | TRBV18 | TRBD2 | CASSPRFVAGGTDTQYF | TGTGCCAGCTCACCACGATTTGTAGCGGGGGGTACAGATACGCAGTATTTT
. | TRBJ1-2 | TRBV15 | . | CATSREPDTNYGYTF | TGTGCCACCAGCAGAGAGCCAGATACTAACTATGGCTACACCTTC
once | TRBJ1-2 | TRBV19 | . | CASSIAWGTPGYTF | TGTGCCAGTAGTATAGCTTGGGGGACACCTGGCTACACCTTC
. | TRBJ1-5 | TRBV2 | . | CASSEEQRVQPQHF | TGTGCCAGCAGTGAAGAACAGAGGGTCCAGCCCCAGCATTTT
. | TRBJ1-1 | TRBV7-3 | TRBD1 | CASSRTDRDHTEAFF | TGTGCCAGCAGCCGCACGGACAGGGATCACACTGAAGCTTTCTTT
. | TRBJ2-2 | TRBV7-2 | TRBD2 | CASSPQSGGPVAGELFF | TGTGCCAGCAGCCCTCAAAGCGGGGGCCCCGTAGCCGGGGAGCTGTTTTTT
. | TRBJ2-3 | TRBV25-1 | TRBD1 | CASRQTGLGTDTQYF | TGTGCCAGCAGGCAGACAGGGTTGGGCACAGATACGCAGTATTTT
. | TRBJ1-1 | TRBV19 | . | CASSIELGAFF | TGTGCCAGTAGTATAGAGCTCGGAGCTTTCTTT
. | TRBJ1-4 | TRBV5-1 | . | CASSLWAGREEKLFF | TGCGCCAGCAGCTTGTGGGCAGGGCGGGAAGAAAAACTGTTTTTT
. | TRBJ2-7 | TRBV7-2 | . | CASSSDGGPIYEQYF | TGTGCCAGCAGCTCAGATGGCGGGCCTATCTACGAGCAGTACTTC
. | TRBJ1-5 | TRBV19 | . | CASSMGGPDNQPQHF | TGTGCCAGTAGTATGGGGGGGCCCGACAATCAGCCCCAGCATTTT
few | TRBJ2-1 | TRBV5-1 | TRBD2 | CASSLAGASYNEQFF | TGCGCCAGCAGCTTAGCGGGGGCATCCTACAATGAGCAGTTCTTC
. | TRBJ1-5 | TRBV18 | . | CASSPLTENQPQHF | TGTGCCAGCTCACCCTTGACGGAGAATCAGCCCCAGCATTTT
. | TRBJ1-5 | TRBV5-6 | TRBD1 | CASSLGTGYNQPQHF | TGTGCCAGCAGCTTGGGGACAGGGTACAATCAGCCCCAGCATTTT
. | TRBJ1-5 | TRBV18 | TRBD1 | CASSPLGTGGRRVPLQPQHF | TGTGCCAGCTCACCACTAGGGACAGGGGGTCGTAGGGTCCCTCTACAGCCCCAGCATTTT